One TCR beta chain is described in this entry. Its target is unknown. Here immunoSEQ multiplex PCR was the method, and the copy in TCRdb shows in-frame clones only, minus some. Here the sample spans some 64,000 clones, approximately 90% being singletons. The sample belongs to a study of lymphopenia after photon versus proton radiotherapy. Broader study findings: Oligoclonal CD8+ Temra expansion after nadir drove photon patients' diversity drop. Under photons, naive T cells and diversity fell while effector/memory populations rose. Post-nadir TCR diversity decline inversely tracked overall survival among those who died. Only patients who died were analyzed for survival; proton advantage is unproven.

The source of this sequence is a man older than 75 with esophageal cancer. This material consisted of peripheral blood, taken from a patient treated with proton-based radiotherapy.

The CDR3 reads CASSMGQATEAFF. The CDR3 nucleotides are TGTGCCAGCAGCATGGGGCAGGCCACTGAAGCTTTCTTT. The rearrangement joins TRBV25-1 to TRBJ1-1, with a tentative D call TRBD1 (5 bases). This CDR3 region has 13 residues. Germline V gene data show CDR1 as MGHDK and CDR2 as SYGVNS. V was clipped by 6 bases and J by 4 bases, with 12 bases between them.